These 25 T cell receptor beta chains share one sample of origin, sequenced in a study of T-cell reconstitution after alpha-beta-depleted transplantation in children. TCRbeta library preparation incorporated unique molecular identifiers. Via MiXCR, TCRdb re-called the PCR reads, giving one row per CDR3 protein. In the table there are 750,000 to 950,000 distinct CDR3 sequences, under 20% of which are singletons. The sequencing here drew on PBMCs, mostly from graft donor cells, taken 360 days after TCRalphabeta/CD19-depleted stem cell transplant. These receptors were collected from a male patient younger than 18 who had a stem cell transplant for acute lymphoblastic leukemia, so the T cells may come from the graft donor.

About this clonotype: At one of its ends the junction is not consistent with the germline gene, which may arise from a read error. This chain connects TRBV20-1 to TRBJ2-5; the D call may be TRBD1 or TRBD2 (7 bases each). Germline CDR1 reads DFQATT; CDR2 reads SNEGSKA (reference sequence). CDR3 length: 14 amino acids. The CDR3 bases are TGCTGTGCTAAAATGACAGGGCGGGGGGAGACCCAGTACTTC. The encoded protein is CCAKMTGRGETQYF.

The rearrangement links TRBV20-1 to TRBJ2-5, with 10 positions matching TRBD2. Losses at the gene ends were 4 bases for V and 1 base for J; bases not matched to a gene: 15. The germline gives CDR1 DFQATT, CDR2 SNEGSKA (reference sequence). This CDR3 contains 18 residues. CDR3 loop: CSAIEREGKRLPQETQYF. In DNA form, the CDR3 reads TGCAGTGCTATTGAGCGGGAGGGAAAACGACTGCCCCAAGAGACCCAGTACTTC.

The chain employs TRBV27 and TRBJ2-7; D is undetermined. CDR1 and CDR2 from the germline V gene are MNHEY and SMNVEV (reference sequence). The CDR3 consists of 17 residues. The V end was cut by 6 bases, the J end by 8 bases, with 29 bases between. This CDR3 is CASRGLGRKVSLGKQYF. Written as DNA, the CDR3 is TGTGCCAGCAGGGGATTAGGGCGAAAAGTCTCTCTAGGGAAGCAGTACTTC.

Here the CDR3 DNA reads TGCAGTGCTAGAGACCTAGCGGGAGGCTCGGAGACCCAGTACTTC. It codes for CSARDLAGGSETQYF. V usage is TRBV20-1 and J usage is TRBJ2-5, with 11 bases matching TRBD2. V dropped 0 bases and J dropped 5; count of bases not matched to a gene: 5. Germline V gene data show CDR1 as DFQATT and CDR2 as SNEGSKA (reference sequence). The CDR3 is 15 amino acids.

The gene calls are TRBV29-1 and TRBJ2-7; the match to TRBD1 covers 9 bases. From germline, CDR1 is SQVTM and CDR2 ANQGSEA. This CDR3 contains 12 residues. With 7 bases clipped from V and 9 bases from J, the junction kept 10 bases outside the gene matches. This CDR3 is CSAGGQGKGQYF. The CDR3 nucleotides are TGCAGCGCTGGAGGACAGGGGAAGGGGCAGTACTTC.

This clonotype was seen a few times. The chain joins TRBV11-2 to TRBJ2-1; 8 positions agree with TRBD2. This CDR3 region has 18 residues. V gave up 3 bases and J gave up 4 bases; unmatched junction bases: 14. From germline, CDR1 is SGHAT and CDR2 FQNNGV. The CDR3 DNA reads TGTGCCAGCAGCTTGGTCCCCCTTGGGGGCGGGGGGTACAATGAGCAGTTCTTC. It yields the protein CASSLVPLGGGGYNEQFF. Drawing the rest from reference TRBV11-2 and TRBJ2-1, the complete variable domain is EAGVAQSPRYKIIEKRQSVAFWCNPISGHATLYWYQQILGQGPKLLIQFQNNGVVDDSQLPKDRFSAERLKGVDSTLKIQPAKLEDSAVYLCASSLVPLGGGGYNEQFFGPGTRLTVL.

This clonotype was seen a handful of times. The CDR3 DNA sequence: TGCGCCAGCAGCATACTAGCGGGAGGCCTTGAGCAGTACTTC. The encoded protein is CASSILAGGLEQYF. V gene TRBV5-1 combines with J gene TRBJ2-7, with 12 bases fitting TRBD2. The CDR3 covers 14 residues. V shed 4 bases, J shed 7 bases, and the junction held 6 bases outside the gene matches. The germline V gene has CDR1 SGHRS and CDR2 YFSETQ.

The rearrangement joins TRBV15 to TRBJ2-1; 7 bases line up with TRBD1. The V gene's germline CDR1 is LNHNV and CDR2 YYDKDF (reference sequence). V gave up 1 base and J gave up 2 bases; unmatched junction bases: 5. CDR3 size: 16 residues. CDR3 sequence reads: CATSRGYRGTYNEQFF. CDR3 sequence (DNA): TGTGCCACCAGCAGAGGGTACAGGGGCACCTACAATGAGCAGTTCTTC.

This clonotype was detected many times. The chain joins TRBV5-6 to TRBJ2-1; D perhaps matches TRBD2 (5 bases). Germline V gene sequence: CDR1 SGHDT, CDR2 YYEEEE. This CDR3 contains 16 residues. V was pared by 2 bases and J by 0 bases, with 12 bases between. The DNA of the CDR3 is TGTGCCAGCAGCTTAGGCGGACTTCTCTCCTACAATGAGCAGTTCTTC. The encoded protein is CASSLGGLLSYNEQFF.

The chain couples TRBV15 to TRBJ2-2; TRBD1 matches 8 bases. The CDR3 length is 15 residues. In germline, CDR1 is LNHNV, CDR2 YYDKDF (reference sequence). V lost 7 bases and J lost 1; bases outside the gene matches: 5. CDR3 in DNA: TGTGCCACCACAGGCGGGACAGGGAACACCGGGGAGCTGTTTTTT. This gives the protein CATTGGTGNTGELFF. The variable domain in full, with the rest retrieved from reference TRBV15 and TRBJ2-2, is DAMVIQNPRYQVTQFGKPVTLSCSQTLNHNVMYWYQQKSSQAPKLLFHYYDKDFNNEADTPDNFQSRRPNTSFCFLDIRSPGLGDTAMYLCATTGGTGNTGELFFGEGSRLTVL.

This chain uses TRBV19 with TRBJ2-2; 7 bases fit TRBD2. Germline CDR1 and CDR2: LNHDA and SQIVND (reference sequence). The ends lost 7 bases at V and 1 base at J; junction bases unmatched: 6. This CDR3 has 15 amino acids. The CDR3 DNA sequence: TGTGCCAGTACCTCTGGACTAGGGAACACCGGGGAGCTGTTTTTT. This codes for CASTSGLGNTGELFF.

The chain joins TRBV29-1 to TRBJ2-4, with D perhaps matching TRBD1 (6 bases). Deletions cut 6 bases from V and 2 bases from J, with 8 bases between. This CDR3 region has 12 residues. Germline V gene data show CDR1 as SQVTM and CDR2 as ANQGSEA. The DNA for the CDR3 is TGCAGCGTAGGACAGTCCAAAAACATTCAGTACTTC. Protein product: CSVGQSKNIQYF.

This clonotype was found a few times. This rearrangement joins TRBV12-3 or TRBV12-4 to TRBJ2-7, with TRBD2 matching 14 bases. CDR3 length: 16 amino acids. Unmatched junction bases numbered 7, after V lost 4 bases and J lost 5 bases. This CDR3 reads CASSSAGTSGSHEQYF. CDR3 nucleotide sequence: TGTGCCAGCAGTTCCGCCGGGACTAGCGGGAGCCACGAGCAGTACTTC.

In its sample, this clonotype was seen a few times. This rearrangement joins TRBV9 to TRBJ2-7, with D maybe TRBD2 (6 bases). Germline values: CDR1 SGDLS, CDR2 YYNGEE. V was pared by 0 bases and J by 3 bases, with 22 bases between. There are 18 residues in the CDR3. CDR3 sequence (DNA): TGTGCCAGCAGCGTAGGGCCAGCGGGTGTACTAAGATTCTACGAGCAGTACTTC. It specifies CASSVGPAGVLRFYEQYF.

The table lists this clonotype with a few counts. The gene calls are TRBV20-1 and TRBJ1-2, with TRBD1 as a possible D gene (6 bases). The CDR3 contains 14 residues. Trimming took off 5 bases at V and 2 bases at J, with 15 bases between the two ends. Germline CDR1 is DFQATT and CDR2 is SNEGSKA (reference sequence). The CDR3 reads CSALWRGGNYGYTF. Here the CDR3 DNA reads TGCAGTGCTCTCTGGAGAGGGGGAAACTATGGCTACACCTTC.

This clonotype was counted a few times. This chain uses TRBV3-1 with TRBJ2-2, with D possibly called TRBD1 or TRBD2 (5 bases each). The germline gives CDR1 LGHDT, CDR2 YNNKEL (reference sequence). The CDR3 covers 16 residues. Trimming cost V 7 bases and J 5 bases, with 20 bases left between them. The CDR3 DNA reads TGTGCCAGCACCAACCAGTGGGGGAGCTGGACCGGGGAGCTGTTTTTT. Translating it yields CASTNQWGSWTGELFF.

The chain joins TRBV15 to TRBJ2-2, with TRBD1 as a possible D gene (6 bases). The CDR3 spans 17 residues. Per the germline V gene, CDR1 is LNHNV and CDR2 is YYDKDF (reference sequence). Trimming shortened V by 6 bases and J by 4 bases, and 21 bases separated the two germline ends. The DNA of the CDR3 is TGTGCCACCAGTAGTGGGGGCAGGGGTAGGGTCACCGGGGAGCTGTTTTTT. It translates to CATSSGGRGRVTGELFF. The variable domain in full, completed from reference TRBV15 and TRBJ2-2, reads DAMVIQNPRYQVTQFGKPVTLSCSQTLNHNVMYWYQQKSSQAPKLLFHYYDKDFNNEADTPDNFQSRRPNTSFCFLDIRSPGLGDTAMYLCATSSGGRGRVTGELFFGEGSRLTVL.

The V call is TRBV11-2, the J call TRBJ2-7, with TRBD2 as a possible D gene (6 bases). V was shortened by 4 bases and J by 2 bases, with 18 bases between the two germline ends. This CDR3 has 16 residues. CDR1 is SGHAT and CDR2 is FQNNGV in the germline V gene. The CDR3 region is CASSSTRRPGAYEQYF. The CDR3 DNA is TGTGCCAGCAGCTCCACCCGGAGACCGGGGGCCTACGAGCAGTACTTC. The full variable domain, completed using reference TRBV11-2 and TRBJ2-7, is EAGVAQSPRYKIIEKRQSVAFWCNPISGHATLYWYQQILGQGPKLLIQFQNNGVVDDSQLPKDRFSAERLKGVDSTLKIQPAKLEDSAVYLCASSSTRRPGAYEQYFGPGTRLTVT.

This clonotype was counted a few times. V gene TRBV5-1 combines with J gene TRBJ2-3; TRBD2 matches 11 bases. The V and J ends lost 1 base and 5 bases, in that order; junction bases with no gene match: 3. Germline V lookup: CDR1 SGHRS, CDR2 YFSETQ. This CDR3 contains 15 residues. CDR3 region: CASSLPLAGGDTQYF. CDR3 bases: TGCGCCAGCAGCTTGCCCCTAGCGGGAGGAGATACGCAGTATTTT.

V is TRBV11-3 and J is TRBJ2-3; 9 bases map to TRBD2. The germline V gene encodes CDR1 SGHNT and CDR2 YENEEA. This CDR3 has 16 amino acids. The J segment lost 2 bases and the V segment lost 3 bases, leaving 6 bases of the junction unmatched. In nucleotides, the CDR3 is TGTGCCAGCAGCTTCCTGACTAGCGGTTACACAGATACGCAGTATTTT. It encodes CASSFLTSGYTDTQYF.

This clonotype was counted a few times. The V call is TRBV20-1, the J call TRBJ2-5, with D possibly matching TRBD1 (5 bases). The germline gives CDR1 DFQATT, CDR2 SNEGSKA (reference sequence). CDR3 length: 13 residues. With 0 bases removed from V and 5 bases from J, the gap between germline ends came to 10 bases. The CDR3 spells CSARDSRAETQYF. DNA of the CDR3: TGCAGTGCTAGAGATTCCAGGGCCGAGACCCAGTACTTC.

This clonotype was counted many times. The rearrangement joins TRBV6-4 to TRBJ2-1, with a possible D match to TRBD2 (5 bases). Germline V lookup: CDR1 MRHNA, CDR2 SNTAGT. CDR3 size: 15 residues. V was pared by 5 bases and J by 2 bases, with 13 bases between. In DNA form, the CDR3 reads TGTGCCAGCAGTAGCTCAGCGGCACCCTACAATGAGCAGTTCTTC. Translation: CASSSSAAPYNEQFF.

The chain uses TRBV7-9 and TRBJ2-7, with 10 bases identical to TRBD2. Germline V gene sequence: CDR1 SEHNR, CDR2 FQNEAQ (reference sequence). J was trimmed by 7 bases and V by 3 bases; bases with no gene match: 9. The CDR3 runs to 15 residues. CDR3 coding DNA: TGTGCCAGCAGCTTCCCTAGCGGGAGTGTTGAGGAGCAGTACTTC. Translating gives CASSFPSGSVEEQYF.

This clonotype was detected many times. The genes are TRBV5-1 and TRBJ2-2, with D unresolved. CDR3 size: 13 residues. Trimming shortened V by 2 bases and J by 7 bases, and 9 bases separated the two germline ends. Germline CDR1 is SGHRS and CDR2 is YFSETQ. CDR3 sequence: CASSFIYGGELFF. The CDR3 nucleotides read TGCGCCAGCAGCTTCATCTACGGCGGGGAGCTGTTTTTT.

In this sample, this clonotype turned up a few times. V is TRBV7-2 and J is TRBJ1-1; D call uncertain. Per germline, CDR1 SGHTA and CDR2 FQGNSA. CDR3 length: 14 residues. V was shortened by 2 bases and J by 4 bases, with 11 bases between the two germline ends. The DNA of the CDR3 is TGTGCCAGCAGCTTATTGGCGGCAGGCACTGAAGCTTTCTTT. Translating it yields CASSLLAAGTEAFF.